The rows below give T cell receptor beta chains drawn from one sample of a study of cytomegalovirus exposure and HLA in healthy donors. Sequencing was performed with immunoSEQ multiplex PCR; in TCRdb, only in-frame clones are kept and a portion is missing. This sample yields roughly 72,000 clones, of which about 67% are seen a single time; about an eighth belongs to the top ten. The sequenced sample was PBMCs. These receptors were taken from a human donor in good health. Both conserved end residues are part of each CDR3. A D gene is named only where the DNA matches it firmly. Not all rows give a size; the values are once, few, many and, for expanded clones, a class.

cdr3_length d_call clone_size j_call v_call cdr3_aa cdr3_nt
14 NA NA TRBJ1-5 TRBV7-2 CASSSVNPRRSQHF TGTGCCAGCAGCTCCGTCAACCCACGGCGGTCCCAGCATTTT
14 TRBD1 NA TRBJ1-1 TRBV27 CASSLRGPNTEAFF TGTGCCAGCAGTTTAAGGGGGCCAAACACTGAAGCTTTCTTT
15 NA few TRBJ2-3 TRBV5-6 CASSSLTDSTDTQYF TGTGCCAGCAGCTCCCTGACAGATAGCACAGATACGCAGTATTTT
15 TRBD2 NA TRBJ2-1 TRBV9 CASSPWTSGANEQFF TGTGCCAGCAGCCCCTGGACTAGCGGAGCCAATGAGCAGTTCTTC
13 TRBD1 NA TRBJ1-1 TRBV27 CASSFDRDTEAFF TGTGCCAGCAGTTTTGACAGGGACACTGAAGCTTTCTTT
15 TRBD2 NA TRBJ2-7 TRBV19 CASSMGGTSTYEQYF TGTGCCAGTAGTATGGGGGGGACTAGTACCTACGAGCAGTACTTC
13 TRBD2 NA TRBJ2-1 TRBV29-1 CSVVASGYNEQFF TGCAGCGTTGTGGCTAGCGGCTACAATGAGCAGTTCTTC
17 NA few TRBJ2-1 TRBV21-1 CASSTGLAGERYNEQFF TGTGCCAGCAGCACCGGACTAGCGGGAGAACGCTACAATGAGCAGTTCTTC
15 NA NA TRBJ2-1 TRBV7-2 CASSYDSNSYNEQFF TGTGCCAGCAGCTACGACAGTAATTCCTACAATGAGCAGTTCTTC
16 NA few TRBJ1-1 TRBV5-1 CASSLTDVRASTEAFF TGCGCCAGCAGCTTAACGGACGTGAGGGCCAGCACTGAAGCTTTCTTT
13 NA NA TRBJ2-7 TRBV30 CAWSGAIYYEQYF TGTGCCTGGAGTGGCGCTATCTACTACGAGCAGTACTTC
14 TRBD2 NA TRBJ2-2 TRBV28 CASKREESTGELFF TGTGCCAGCAAGCGGGAGGAGAGCACCGGGGAGCTGTTTTTT
16 NA NA TRBJ1-5 TRBV9 CASLPGGAGCNQPQHF TGTGCCAGCCTACCGGGAGGGGCTGGTTGCAATCAGCCCCAGCATTTT
15 TRBD2 NA TRBJ2-1 TRBV4-1 CASSFMWLAANEQFF TGCGCCAGCAGCTTTATGTGGCTAGCGGCCAACGAGCAGTTCTTC
14 NA NA TRBJ2-7 TRBV19 CASSSMGAIYEQYF TGTGCCAGTAGTTCTATGGGGGCGATTTACGAGCAGTACTTC
15 TRBD2 NA TRBJ2-5 TRBV6-5 CASSYRASGRWEQYF TGTGCCAGCAGTTACAGGGCTAGCGGGAGGTGGGAGCAGTACTTC
12 NA NA TRBJ1-2 TRBV30 CAWSVSIYGYTF TGTGCCTGGAGTGTAAGCATCTATGGCTACACCTTC
18 NA NA TRBJ1-1 TRBV28 CASSPPTGSRGGNTEAFF TGTGCCAGCAGTCCCCCTACAGGGAGTCGCGGTGGGAACACTGAAGCTTTCTTT
14 NA NA TRBJ1-3 TRBV28 CASSGPGSGNTIYF TGTGCCAGCAGTGGGCCAGGCTCTGGAAACACCATATATTTT
14 TRBD1 NA TRBJ2-5 TRBV25-1 CASTRDRGLETQYF TGTGCCAGCACTCGGGACAGGGGGTTGGAGACCCAGTACTTC
15 NA once TRBJ1-3 TRBV12-5 CASGLGSGAGNTIYF TGTGCTAGTGGTTTGGGGTCAGGGGCTGGAAACACCATATATTTT
14 NA NA TRBJ2-7 TRBV13 CASSSSRLSYEQYF TGTGCCAGCAGCAGCAGTCGACTATCCTACGAGCAGTACTTC
15 NA NA TRBJ1-1 TRBV2 CASSEGRVGNTEAFF TGTGCCAGCAGTGAAGGTCGGGTAGGGAACACTGAAGCTTTCTTT
14 TRBD2 few TRBJ2-7 TRBV30 CAWKRGRGSYEQYF TGTGCCTGGAAGCGGGGACGGGGCTCCTACGAGCAGTACTTC
17 TRBD1 NA TRBJ1-2 TRBV5-4 CASRSRDRGFSWYGYTF TGTGCCAGCAGGTCCCGGGACAGGGGGTTTTCTTGGTATGGCTACACCTTC
14 TRBD2 once TRBJ2-5 TRBV5-1 CASSPAGGTETQYF TGCGCCAGCAGCCCAGCGGGAGGAACGGAGACCCAGTACTTC
16 TRBD2 NA TRBJ2-3 TRBV5-1 CASSRRLAGQVDTQYF TGCGCCAGCAGCCGGAGACTAGCGGGACAGGTAGATACGCAGTATTTT
16 NA NA TRBJ1-3 TRBV7-9 CASSPTLQGTGNTIYF TGTGCCAGCAGCCCAACCCTACAGGGAACTGGAAACACCATATATTTT
12 NA NA TRBJ1-4 TRBV29-1 CSVGGGNEKLFF TGCAGCGTTGGGGGGGGGAATGAAAAACTGTTTTTT
16 TRBD1 once TRBJ1-1 TRBV5-4 CASSKSGTGVFAEAFF TGTGCCAGCAGCAAATCCGGGACAGGGGTTTTCGCTGAAGCTTTCTTT
15 NA once TRBJ1-1 TRBV6-1 CASSVRDTPNTEAFF TGTGCCAGCAGTGTCCGGGACACCCCGAACACTGAAGCTTTCTTT
10 NA NA TRBJ2-1 TRBV21-1 CATGGGEQFF TGTGCCACAGGAGGTGGTGAGCAGTTCTTC
15 TRBD2 NA TRBJ2-5 TRBV7-9 CASSPGLAGVETQYF TGTGCCAGCAGCCCGGGACTAGCGGGAGTGGAGACCCAGTACTTC
15 NA NA TRBJ1-2 TRBV19 CASSFNGRGSSPRTF TGTGCCAGTAGTTTCAACGGCAGGGGTTCCTCGCCCAGAACCTTC
17 TRBD2 NA TRBJ2-1 TRBV27 CASRRASGSLMYNEQFF TGTGCCAGCAGACGGGCTAGCGGGAGTTTGATGTACAATGAGCAGTTCTTC
15 TRBD2 NA TRBJ2-1 TRBV10-3 CAISDVAGGYNEQFF TGTGCCATCAGTGACGTAGCGGGAGGTTACAATGAGCAGTTCTTC
15 TRBD1 NA TRBJ1-5 TRBV6-4 CASKDREGVNQPQHF TGTGCCAGCAAAGACAGGGAAGGTGTCAATCAGCCCCAACATTTT
16 TRBD2 once TRBJ2-3 TRBV27 CASSEAGGHRKDTQYF TGTGCCAGCAGCGAAGCGGGGGGCCACCGGAAAGATACGCAGTATTTT
11 NA NA TRBJ2-1 TRBV20-1 CSARRHSEQFF TGCAGTGCTAGACGACACTCCGAGCAGTTCTTC
15 NA NA TRBJ2-7 TRBV19 CASSIKGREPYEQYF TGTGCCAGTAGTATAAAGGGACGGGAGCCCTACGAGCAGTACTTC
12 NA NA TRBJ2-7 TRBV7-9 CASSLRSYEQYF TGTGCCAGCAGCCTACGGTCCTACGAGCAGTACTTC
16 TRBD1 NA TRBJ1-5 TRBV28 CASSSIGQGKNQPQHF TGTGCCAGCAGTTCCATCGGACAGGGGAAGAATCAGCCCCAGCATTTT
12 TRBD1 NA TRBJ2-1 TRBV5-1 CASSTDRGIQFF TGCGCCAGCAGCACGGACAGGGGTATTCAGTTCTTC
15 TRBD1 few TRBJ2-3 TRBV6-4 CASSERTGGTDTQYF TGTGCCAGCAGTGAACGGACAGGGGGCACAGATACGCAGTATTTT
13 NA NA TRBJ1-1 TRBV7-9 CASSFSQNTEAFF TGTGCCAGCAGCTTCTCACAGAACACTGAAGCTTTCTTT
13 NA NA TRBJ2-7 TRBV6-5 CASSVFSHYEQYF TGTGCCAGCAGTGTGTTCAGTCACTACGAGCAGTACTTC
15 NA NA TRBJ2-6 TRBV5-4 CASSLASTGANVLTF TGTGCCAGCAGCCTAGCAAGTACTGGGGCCAACGTCCTGACTTTC
17 TRBD2 NA TRBJ2-3 TRBV5-4 CASSSTKSGSPTDTQYF TGTGCCAGCAGCTCCACTAAAAGCGGGAGCCCCACAGATACGCAGTATTTT
14 TRBD2 NA TRBJ2-2 TRBV19 CASSGRTSTGELFF TGTGCCAGTAGCGGGAGGACCAGCACCGGGGAGCTGTTTTTT
14 TRBD1 NA TRBJ1-2 TRBV5-4 CASSLSAGGRGYTF TGTGCCAGCAGCTTGTCAGCAGGGGGCCGTGGCTACACCTTC
15 TRBD1 NA TRBJ2-1 TRBV30 CAWSVRDRSWNEQFF TGTGCCTGGAGTGTACGGGACAGGTCGTGGAATGAGCAGTTCTTC
15 NA NA TRBJ2-1 TRBV27 CASSLSTGTYNEQFF TGTGCCAGCAGTTTATCGACAGGTACTTACAATGAGCAGTTCTTC
13 NA NA TRBJ1-5 TRBV5-6 CASSLGLNQPQHF TGTGCCAGCAGCTTGGGTTTAAATCAGCCCCAGCATTTT
18 NA NA TRBJ2-2 TRBV12-5 CASGLTFDGQANTGELFF TGTGCTAGTGGTTTGACGTTTGATGGGCAGGCGAACACCGGGGAGCTGTTTTTT
14 TRBD2 NA TRBJ2-7 TRBV2 CASSVGAGLYEQYF TGTGCCAGCAGTGTTGGAGCGGGGCTATACGAGCAGTACTTC
14 NA NA TRBJ1-5 TRBV4-1 CASSQGGLSLPQHF TGCGCCAGCAGCCAAGGGGGACTCAGTTTGCCCCAGCATTTT
13 TRBD1 few TRBJ1-2 TRBV11-3 CASSLEGGRGYTF TGTGCCAGCAGCTTAGAAGGGGGCCGTGGCTACACCTTC